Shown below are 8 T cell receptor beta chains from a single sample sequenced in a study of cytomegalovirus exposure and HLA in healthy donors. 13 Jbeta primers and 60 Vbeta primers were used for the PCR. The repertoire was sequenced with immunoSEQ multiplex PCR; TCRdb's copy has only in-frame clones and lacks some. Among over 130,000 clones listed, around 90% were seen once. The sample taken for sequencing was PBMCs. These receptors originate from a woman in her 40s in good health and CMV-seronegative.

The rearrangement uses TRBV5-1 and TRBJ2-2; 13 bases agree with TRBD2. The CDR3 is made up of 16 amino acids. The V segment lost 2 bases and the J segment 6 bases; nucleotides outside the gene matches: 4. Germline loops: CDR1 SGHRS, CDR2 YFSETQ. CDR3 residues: CASSLGLAGVAGELFF. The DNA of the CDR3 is TGCGCCAGCAGCTTAGGACTAGCGGGAGTTGCCGGGGAGCTGTTTTTT.

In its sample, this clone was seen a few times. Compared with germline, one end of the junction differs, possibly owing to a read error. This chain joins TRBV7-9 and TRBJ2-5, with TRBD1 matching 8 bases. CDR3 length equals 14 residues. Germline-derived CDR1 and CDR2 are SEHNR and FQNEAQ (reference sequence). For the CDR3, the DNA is TGTTCCAGCAGCTTATCAGGGGGCGGAGAGACCCAGTACTTC. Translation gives CSSSLSGGGETQYF.

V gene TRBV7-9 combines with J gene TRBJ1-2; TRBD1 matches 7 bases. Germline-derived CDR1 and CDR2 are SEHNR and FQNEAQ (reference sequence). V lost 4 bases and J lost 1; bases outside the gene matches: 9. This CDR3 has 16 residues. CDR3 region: CASSSTPTGDNYGYTF. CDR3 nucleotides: TGTGCCAGCAGCTCCACTCCAACAGGGGATAACTATGGCTACACCTTC.

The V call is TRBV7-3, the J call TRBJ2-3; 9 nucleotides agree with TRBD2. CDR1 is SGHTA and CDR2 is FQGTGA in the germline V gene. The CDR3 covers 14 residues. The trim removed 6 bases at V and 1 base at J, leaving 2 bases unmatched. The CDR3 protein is CASSLAGRTDTQYF. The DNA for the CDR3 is TGTGCCAGCAGTCTAGCGGGACGCACAGATACGCAGTATTTT.

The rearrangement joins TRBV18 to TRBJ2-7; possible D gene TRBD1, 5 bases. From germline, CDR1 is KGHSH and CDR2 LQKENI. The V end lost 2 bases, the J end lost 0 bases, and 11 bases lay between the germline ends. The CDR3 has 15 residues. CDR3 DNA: TGTGCCAGCTCACCATATCAAGACAGCTCCTACGAGCAGTACTTC. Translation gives CASSPYQDSSYEQYF.

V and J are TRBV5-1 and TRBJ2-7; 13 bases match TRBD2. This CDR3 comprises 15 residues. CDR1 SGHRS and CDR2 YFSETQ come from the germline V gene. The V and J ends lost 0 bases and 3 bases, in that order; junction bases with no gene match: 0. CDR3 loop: CASSLGTSGSYEQYF. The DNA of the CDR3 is TGCGCCAGCAGCTTGGGGACTAGCGGGAGCTACGAGCAGTACTTC.

CDR3 DNA: TGTGCCAGCAGCTCACGAGCGGGTGGCTCTGGGGCCAACGTCCTGACTTTC. Protein: CASSSRAGGSGANVLTF. The chain has TRBV11-2 and TRBJ2-6; TRBD2 is a possible D gene (6 bases). CDR1 is SGHAT and CDR2 is FQNNGV in the germline V gene. The CDR3 spans 17 residues. Trimming took off 4 bases at V and 0 bases at J, with 13 bases between the two ends.

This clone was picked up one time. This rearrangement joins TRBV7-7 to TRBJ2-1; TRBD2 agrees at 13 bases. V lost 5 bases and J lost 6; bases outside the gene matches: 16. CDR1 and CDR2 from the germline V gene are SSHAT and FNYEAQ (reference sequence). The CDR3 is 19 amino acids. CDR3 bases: TGTGCCAGCAGCCCTTGGACTAGCGGGAGTCATAGTGGAGTCAATGAGCAGTTCTTC. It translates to CASSPWTSGSHSGVNEQFF.